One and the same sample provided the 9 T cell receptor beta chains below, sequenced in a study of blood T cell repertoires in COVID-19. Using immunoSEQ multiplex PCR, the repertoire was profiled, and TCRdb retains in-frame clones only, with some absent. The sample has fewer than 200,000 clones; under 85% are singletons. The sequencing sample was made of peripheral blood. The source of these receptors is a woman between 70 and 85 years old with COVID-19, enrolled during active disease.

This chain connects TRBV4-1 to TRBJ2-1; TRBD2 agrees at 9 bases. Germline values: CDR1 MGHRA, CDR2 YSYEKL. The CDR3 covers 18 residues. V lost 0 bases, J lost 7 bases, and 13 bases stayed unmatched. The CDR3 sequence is CASSQERAGGSVGNEQFF. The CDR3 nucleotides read TGCGCCAGCAGCCAAGAAAGAGCGGGAGGCTCCGTAGGGAATGAGCAGTTCTTC.

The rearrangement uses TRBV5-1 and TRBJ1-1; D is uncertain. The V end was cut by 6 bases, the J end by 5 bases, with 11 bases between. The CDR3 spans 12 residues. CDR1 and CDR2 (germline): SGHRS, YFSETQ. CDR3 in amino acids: CASTDSLTEAFF. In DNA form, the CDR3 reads TGCGCCAGCACTGACTCGCTTACTGAAGCTTTCTTT. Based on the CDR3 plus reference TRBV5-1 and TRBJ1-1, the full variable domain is KAGVTQTPRYLIKTRGQQVTLSCSPISGHRSVSWYQQTPGQGLQFLFEYFSETQRNKGNFPGRFSGRQFSNSRSEMNVSTLELGDSALYLCASTDSLTEAFFGQGTRLTVV.

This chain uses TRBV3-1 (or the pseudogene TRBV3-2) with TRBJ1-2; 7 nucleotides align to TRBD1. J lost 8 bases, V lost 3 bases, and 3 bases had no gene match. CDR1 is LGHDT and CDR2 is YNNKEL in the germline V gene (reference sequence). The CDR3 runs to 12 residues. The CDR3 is CASSHGQAGYTF. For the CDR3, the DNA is TGTGCCAGCAGCCACGGACAGGCGGGCTACACCTTC.

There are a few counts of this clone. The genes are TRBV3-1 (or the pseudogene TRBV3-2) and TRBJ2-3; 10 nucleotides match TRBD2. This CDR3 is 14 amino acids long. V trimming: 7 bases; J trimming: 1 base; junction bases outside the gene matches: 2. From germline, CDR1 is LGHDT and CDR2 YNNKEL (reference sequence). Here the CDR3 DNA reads TGTGCCAGCACCCTAGCGGGAGGCACAGATACGCAGTATTTT. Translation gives CASTLAGGTDTQYF.

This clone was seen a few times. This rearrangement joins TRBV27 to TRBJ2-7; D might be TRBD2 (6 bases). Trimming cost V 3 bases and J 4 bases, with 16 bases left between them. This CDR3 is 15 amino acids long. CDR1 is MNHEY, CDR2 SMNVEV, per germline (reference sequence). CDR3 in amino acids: CASSFIFGGPYEQYF. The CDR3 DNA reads TGTGCCAGCAGTTTCATATTCGGGGGACCGTACGAGCAGTACTTC.

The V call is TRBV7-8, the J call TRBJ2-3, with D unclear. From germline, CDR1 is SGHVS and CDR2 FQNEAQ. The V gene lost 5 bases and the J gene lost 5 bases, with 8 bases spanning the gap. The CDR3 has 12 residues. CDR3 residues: CASSRTGDTQYF. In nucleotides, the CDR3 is TGTGCCAGCAGCCGTACGGGAGATACGCAGTATTTT.

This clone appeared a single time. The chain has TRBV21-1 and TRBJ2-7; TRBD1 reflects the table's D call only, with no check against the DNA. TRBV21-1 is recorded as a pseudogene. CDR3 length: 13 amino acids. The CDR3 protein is CASSTRQFYEQYF. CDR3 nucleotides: TGTGCCAGCAGCACCAGACAGTTCTACGAGCAGTACTTC.

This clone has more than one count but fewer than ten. The CDR3 loop reads CASSLSTSGLNEQFF. The CDR3 nucleotides read TGTGCCAGCAGCTTATCGACTAGCGGGTTGAATGAGCAGTTCTTC. The V gene is TRBV7-3, the J gene TRBJ2-1; 10 bases match TRBD2. The junction had 5 bases not matched to a gene; V was cut back by 2 bases and J by 7 bases. This CDR3 is built from 15 residues. Germline assignment: CDR1 SGHTA and CDR2 FQGTGA.

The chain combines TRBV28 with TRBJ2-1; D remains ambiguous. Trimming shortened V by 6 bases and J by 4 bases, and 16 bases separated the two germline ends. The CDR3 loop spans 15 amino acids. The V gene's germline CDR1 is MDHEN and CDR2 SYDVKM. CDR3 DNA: TGTGCCAGCAGGGCCGCGGCACTAAATTACAATGAGCAGTTCTTC. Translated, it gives CASRAAALNYNEQFF.